The 4 T cell receptor beta chains below were found in one sample sequenced in a study of healthy donors' naive CD4 and CD8 T cells. A linear amplification protocol produced the TCR libraries from around 0.55 ug of total RNA. TCRdb ran MiXCR on the reads and lists one entry per CDR3 protein. Here the sample spans approximately 180,000 distinct CDR3 sequences, over 60% being singletons. Sequenced sample: naive CD4+ and CD8+ T cells sorted from blood, pooled from several donors. Receptor source: a pool of human donors in good health; the sample pools cells from several healthy donors.

This rearrangement joins TRBV7-2 to TRBJ2-7, with D perhaps matching TRBD1 (5 bases). This CDR3 contains 13 residues. Germline CDR1 is SGHTA and CDR2 is FQGNSA. Trimming stripped 3 bases from V and 3 bases from J, with 9 bases between. The CDR3 sequence is CASSFQGNYEQYF. The CDR3 DNA is TGTGCCAGCAGCTTCCAGGGAAACTACGAGCAGTACTTC.

The chain uses TRBV6-2 or TRBV6-3 and TRBJ2-7; a possible D gene is TRBD1 (6 bases). Germline CDR1 MNHEY, CDR2 SVGEGT. V lost 5 bases to trimming and J lost 9 bases, with 26 bases between them. The CDR3 is 16 residues long. The DNA of the CDR3 is TGTGCCAGCAGTATCAGTCTTTCTGCGGCAATAGGGGGGCAGTACTTC. It translates to CASSISLSAAIGGQYF.

This clonotype was seen more than once but under ten times. The genes are TRBV20-1 and TRBJ2-5; 7 nucleotides line up with TRBD1. The CDR3 is 16 residues long. Germline V gene data show CDR1 as DFQATT and CDR2 as SNEGSKA (reference sequence). Trimming cost V 0 bases and J 2 bases; bases outside gene matches: 9. CDR3 bases: TGCAGTGCTAGAGAACCGACCGGGACAGTACAAGAGACCCAGTACTTC. Protein: CSAREPTGTVQETQYF.

The V and J genes are TRBV19 and TRBJ1-2; no clear D gene. V gave up 7 bases and J gave up 6 bases, with 18 bases separating them. CDR3 length equals 14 residues. Germline V gene lookup returns CDR1 LNHDA and CDR2 SQIVND (reference sequence). In nucleotides, the CDR3 is TGTGCCAGTACCCCGCAAGGAACCCGTAATGGCTACACCTTC. This codes for CASTPQGTRNGYTF.